The source of this T cell receptor beta chain is a study of T cells expressing NK-cell markers (dated by TCRdb to the early 2020s). Looking at the study overall: Three sorted T-cell subsets (CD3+CD56+NKG2C+, CD3+CD56+NKG2C- and CD3+CD56-NKG2C+) from eight donors had their TCR beta-chain repertoires profiled. Of the eight sequenced donors, seven were found to be HCMV-seropositive and one was found to be HCMV-seronegative. Randomly selected healthy volunteers, three men and five women, were used as the eight sequenced donors. Sequencing of the libraries produced 2 x 150 bp reads on Illumina HiSeq 2000/2500, MiSeq or NextSeq. On the study overall, not on this receptor specifically: It remained unclear whether the expanded NKG2C-expressing T cell clones were specific for HCMV antigens. Those dominant clonotypes were again the most abundant among CD3+CD56-NKG2C+ cells in a few donors, at roughly 25-60.1%. In roughly 6 donors, the dominant CD3+CD56+NKG2C+ clonotypes were among the top 10 CD8+ clonotypes and accounted for about 1.0-7.5% of CD8+ T cells.

HCMV serostatus was determined by detecting HCMV-specific IgG in serum with a commercial ELISA kit. Ficoll density gradient centrifugation was used to isolate peripheral blood mononuclear cells from blood. On this clonotype: Its antigen is not yet known.

Sequenced on an Illumina HiSeq 2000. The TCR beta cDNA libraries were made using 5'RACE template switching, a step that added both a universal primer site and unique molecular identifiers. Synthesis of cDNA was primed from the TCR beta constant segment and was followed by two consecutive PCR amplification steps. The authors processed their data as follows. MIGEC was used to demultiplex reads and group the reads by UMI, and MiTCR was used to assemble and quantify clonotypes. To remove erroneous sequences, TCR cDNA sequences were retained only when supported by two or more reads. The tcR package was used for downstream repertoire analysis, with clonotypes matched between fractions based on CDR3 nucleotide sequence plus V segment. VDJmatch was used to annotate antigen specificity against VDJdb, with one amino acid substitution allowed in CDR3. TCRdb reprocessed the sequencing reads and holds a single record per CDR3 protein sequence, with no DNA. These V and J calls originate from TCRdb's pipeline instead of the authors' own analysis. The sample's clone listing holds under 200,000 distinct CDR3 sequences. The ten largest clones capture approximately 18% of the sample.

This TCR was recovered from a woman between 18 and 69 years old in good health. Sample: blood T cells: a sorted CD56 or NKG2C T cell subset, CD4+ or CD8+ T cells, or bulk PBMC T cells (not recorded which).

The CDR3 loop reads CATSDPQGADRETQYF. The chain uses TRBV24-1 and TRBJ2-5; no DNA is available, so the TRBD1 call from TCRdb remains unchecked. CDR1 and CDR2, looked up from the germline V gene, are KGHDR and SFDVKD. The cysteine opens and the phenylalanine closes a CDR3 of 16 amino acids. No DNA has been recorded.